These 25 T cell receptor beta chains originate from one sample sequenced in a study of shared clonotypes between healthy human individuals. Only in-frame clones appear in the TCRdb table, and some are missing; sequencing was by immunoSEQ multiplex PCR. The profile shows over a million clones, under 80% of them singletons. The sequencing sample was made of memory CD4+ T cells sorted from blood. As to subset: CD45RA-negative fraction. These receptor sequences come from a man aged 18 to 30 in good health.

The CDR3 bases are TGTGCCAGCAAGGGCAGAGAGAACACCGGGGAGCTGTTTTTT. Amino acid sequence: CASKGRENTGELFF. V usage is TRBV6-5 and J usage is TRBJ2-2, with D uncertain. The CDR3 has 14 amino acids. Deletions cut 7 bases from V and 1 base from J, with 10 bases between. The germline V gene encodes CDR1 MNHEY and CDR2 SVGAGI.

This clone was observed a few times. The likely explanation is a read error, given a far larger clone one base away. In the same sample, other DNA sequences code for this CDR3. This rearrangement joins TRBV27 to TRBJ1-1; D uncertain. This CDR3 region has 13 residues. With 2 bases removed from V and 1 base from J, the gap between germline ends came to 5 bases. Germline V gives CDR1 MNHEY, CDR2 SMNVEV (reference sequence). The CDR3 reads CASSLGGNTEAFF. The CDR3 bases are TGTGCCAGCAGTTTAGGCGGGAACACTGAAGCTTTCTTT.

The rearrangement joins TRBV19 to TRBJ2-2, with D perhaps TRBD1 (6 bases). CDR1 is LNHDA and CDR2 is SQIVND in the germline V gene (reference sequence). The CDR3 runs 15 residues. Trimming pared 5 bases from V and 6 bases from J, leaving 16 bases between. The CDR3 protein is CASSGPGQQAGELFF. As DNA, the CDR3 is TGTGCCAGTAGTGGCCCGGGACAACAGGCCGGGGAGCTGTTTTTT.

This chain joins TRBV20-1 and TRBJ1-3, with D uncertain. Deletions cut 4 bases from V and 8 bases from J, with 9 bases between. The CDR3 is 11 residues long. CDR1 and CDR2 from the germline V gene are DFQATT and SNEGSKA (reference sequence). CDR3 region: CSAIEVDTIYF. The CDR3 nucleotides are TGCAGTGCTATCGAGGTTGACACCATATATTTT.

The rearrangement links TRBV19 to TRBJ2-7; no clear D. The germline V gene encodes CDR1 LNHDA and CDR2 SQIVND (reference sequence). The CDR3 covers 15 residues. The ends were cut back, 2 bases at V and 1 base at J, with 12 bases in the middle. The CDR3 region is CASSIKVTRSYEQYF. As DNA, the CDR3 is TGTGCCAGTAGTATAAAAGTAACCAGGTCCTACGAGCAGTACTTC.

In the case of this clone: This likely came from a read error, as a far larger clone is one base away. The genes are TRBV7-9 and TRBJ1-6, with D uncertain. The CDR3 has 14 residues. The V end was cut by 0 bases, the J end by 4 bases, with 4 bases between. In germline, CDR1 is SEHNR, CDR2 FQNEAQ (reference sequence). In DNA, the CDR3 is TGTGCCAGCAGCTTAGCACAGTATAATTCACCCCTCCACTTT. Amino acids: CASSLAQYNSPLHF.

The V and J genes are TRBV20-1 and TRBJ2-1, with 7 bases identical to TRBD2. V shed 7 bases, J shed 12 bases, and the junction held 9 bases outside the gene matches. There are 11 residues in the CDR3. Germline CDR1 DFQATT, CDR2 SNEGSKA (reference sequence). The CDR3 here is CSGVRDYLQFF. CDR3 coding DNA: TGCAGTGGCGTCCGGGACTACCTGCAGTTCTTC.

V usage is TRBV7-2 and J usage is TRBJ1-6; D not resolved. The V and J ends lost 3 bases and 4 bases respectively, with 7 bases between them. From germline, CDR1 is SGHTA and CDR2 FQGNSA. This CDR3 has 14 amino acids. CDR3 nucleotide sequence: TGTGCCAGCAGCTTGGGGTATTATAATTCACCCCTCCACTTT. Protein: CASSLGYYNSPLHF.

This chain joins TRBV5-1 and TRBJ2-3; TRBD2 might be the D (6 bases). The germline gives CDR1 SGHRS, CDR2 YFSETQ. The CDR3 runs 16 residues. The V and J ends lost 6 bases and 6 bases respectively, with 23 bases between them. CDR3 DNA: TGCGCCAGCATGAAGGGGCGGGATCCCATCGGGGATACGCAGTATTTT. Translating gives CASMKGRDPIGDTQYF.

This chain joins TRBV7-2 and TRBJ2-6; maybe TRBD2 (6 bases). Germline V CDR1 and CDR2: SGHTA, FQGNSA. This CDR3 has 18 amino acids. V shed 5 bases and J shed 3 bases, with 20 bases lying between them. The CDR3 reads CASSVTSFGRNGANVLTF. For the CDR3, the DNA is TGTGCCAGCAGCGTAACTTCTTTCGGGAGAAATGGGGCCAACGTCCTGACTTTC.

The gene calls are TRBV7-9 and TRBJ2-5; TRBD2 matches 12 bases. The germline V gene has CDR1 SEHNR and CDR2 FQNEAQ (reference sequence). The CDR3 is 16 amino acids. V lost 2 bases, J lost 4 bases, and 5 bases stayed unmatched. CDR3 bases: TGTGCCAGCAGCTTATCACTAGCGGGAGGTCCAGAGACCCAGTACTTC. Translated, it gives CASSLSLAGGPETQYF.

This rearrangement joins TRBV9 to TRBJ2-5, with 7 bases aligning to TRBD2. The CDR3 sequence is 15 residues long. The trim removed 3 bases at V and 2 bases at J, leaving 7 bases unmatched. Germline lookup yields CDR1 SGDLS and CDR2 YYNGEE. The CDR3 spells CASSAAGEGQETQYF. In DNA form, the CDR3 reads TGTGCCAGCAGCGCCGCGGGAGAGGGGCAAGAGACCCAGTACTTC.

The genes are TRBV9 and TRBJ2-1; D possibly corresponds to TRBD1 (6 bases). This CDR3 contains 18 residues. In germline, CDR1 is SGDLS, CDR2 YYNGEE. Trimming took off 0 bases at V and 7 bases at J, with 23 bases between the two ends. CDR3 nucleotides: TGTGCCAGCAGCGTAGAGGGCAGGGGCCGCTCAAATTGGAATGAGCAGTTCTTC. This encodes CASSVEGRGRSNWNEQFF.

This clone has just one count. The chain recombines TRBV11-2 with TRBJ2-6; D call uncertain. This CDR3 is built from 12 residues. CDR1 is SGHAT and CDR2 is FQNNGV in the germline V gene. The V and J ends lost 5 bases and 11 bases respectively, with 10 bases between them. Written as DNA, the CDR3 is TGTGCCAGCAGCACACGGCCTGACGTCCTGACTTTC. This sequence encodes CASSTRPDVLTF. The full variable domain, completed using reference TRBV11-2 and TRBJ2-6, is EAGVAQSPRYKIIEKRQSVAFWCNPISGHATLYWYQQILGQGPKLLIQFQNNGVVDDSQLPKDRFSAERLKGVDSTLKIQPAKLEDSAVYLCASSTRPDVLTFGAGSRLTVL.

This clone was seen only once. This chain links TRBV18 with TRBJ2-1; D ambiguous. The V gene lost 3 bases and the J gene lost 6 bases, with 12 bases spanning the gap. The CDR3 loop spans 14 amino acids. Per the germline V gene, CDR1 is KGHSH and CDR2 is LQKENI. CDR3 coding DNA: TGTGCCAGCTCACCCGCGGTCCTCTCCAATGAGCAGTTCTTC. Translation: CASSPAVLSNEQFF.

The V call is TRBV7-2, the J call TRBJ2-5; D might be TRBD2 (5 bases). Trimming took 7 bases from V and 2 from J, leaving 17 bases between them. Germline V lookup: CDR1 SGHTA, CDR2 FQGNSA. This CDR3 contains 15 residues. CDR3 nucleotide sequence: TGTGCCAGCACCCCCGGCAGACTAATTCAAGAGACCCAGTACTTC. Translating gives CASTPGRLIQETQYF.

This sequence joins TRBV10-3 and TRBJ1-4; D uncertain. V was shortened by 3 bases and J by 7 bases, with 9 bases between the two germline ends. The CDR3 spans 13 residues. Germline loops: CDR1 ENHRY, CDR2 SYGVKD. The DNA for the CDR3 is TGTGCCATCAGTGATTTAGGAGGTGAAAAACTGTTTTTT. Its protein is CAISDLGGEKLFF.

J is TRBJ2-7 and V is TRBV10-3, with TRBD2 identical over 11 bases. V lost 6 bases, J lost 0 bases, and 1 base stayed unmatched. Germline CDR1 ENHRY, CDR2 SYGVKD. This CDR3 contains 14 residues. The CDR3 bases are TGTGCCATCAGGGGACTAGCGGACTCCTACGAGCAGTACTTC. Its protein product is CAIRGLADSYEQYF.

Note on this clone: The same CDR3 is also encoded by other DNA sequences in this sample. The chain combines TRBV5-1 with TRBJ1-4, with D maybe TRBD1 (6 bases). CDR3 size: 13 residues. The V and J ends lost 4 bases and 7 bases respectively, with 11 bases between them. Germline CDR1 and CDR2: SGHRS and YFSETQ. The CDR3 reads CASSGGLGEKLFF. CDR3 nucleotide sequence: TGCGCCAGCAGCGGGGGCCTGGGTGAAAAACTGTTTTTT.

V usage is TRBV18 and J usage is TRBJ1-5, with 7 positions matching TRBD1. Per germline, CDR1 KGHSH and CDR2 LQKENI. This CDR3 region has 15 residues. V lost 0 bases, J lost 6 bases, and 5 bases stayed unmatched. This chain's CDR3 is CASSPPGDRGQPQHF. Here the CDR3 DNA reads TGTGCCAGCTCACCACCGGGGGACAGAGGTCAGCCCCAGCATTTT. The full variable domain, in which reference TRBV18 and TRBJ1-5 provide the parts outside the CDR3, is NAGVMQNPRHLVRRRGQEARLRCSPMKGHSHVYWYRQLPEEGLKFMVYLQKENIIDESGMPKERFSAEFPKEGPSILRIQQVVRGDSAAYFCASSPPGDRGQPQHFGDGTRLSIL.

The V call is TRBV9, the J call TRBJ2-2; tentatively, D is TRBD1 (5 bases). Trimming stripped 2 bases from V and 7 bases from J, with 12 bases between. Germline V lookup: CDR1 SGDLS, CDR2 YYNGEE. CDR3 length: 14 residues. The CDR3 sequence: CASSVIGENGELFF. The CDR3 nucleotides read TGTGCCAGCAGCGTTATAGGGGAAAACGGGGAGCTGTTTTTT.

The CDR3 sequence: CASSEASLAGGNEQFF. In DNA, the CDR3 is TGTGCCAGCAGTGAAGCTTCGCTAGCGGGAGGCAATGAGCAGTTCTTC. J is TRBJ2-1 and V is TRBV6-1, with TRBD2 matching 11 bases. With V trimmed by 0 bases and J by 6 bases, 4 bases remained unmatched. CDR1 and CDR2 from the germline V gene are MNHNS and SASEGT. This CDR3 has 16 amino acids.

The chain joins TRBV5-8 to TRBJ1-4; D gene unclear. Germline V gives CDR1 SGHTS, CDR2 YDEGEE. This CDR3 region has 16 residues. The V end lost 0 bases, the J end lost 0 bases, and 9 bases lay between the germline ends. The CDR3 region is CASSLAQKTTNEKLFF. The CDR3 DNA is TGTGCCAGCAGCTTGGCCCAGAAGACAACTAATGAAAAACTGTTTTTT.

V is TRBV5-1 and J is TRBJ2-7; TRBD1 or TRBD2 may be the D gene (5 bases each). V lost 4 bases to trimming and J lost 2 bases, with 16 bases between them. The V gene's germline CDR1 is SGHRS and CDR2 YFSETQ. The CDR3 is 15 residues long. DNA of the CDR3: TGCGCCAGCAGCCCGGGGCAGGTACATACCTACGAGCAGTACTTC. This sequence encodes CASSPGQVHTYEQYF.

The CDR3 is CASSELGWGSGANVLTF. CDR3 nucleotides: TGTGCCAGCAGTGAACTGGGCTGGGGCTCTGGGGCCAACGTCCTGACTTTC. This chain links TRBV2 with TRBJ2-6; D not certain. Germline values: CDR1 SNHLY, CDR2 FYNNEI. V was clipped by 2 bases and J by 0 bases, with 11 bases between them. The length of the CDR3 is 17 residues. The whole variable domain, filled in from reference TRBV2 and TRBJ2-6, reads EPEVTQTPSHQVTQMGQEVILRCVPISNHLYFYWYRQILGQKVEFLVSFYNNEISEKSEIFDDQFSVERPDGSNFTLKIRSTKLEDSAMYFCASSELGWGSGANVLTFGAGSRLTVL.